This T cell receptor beta chain emerged from a study of shared clonotypes between healthy human individuals. The CDR3 sequence is 15 residues long. Germline V gene lookup returns CDR1 KGHSH and CDR2 LQKENI. Trimming left V 3 bases short and J 4 bases short, with 15 bases between. The protocol was immunoSEQ multiplex PCR, while the TCRdb copy is restricted to in-frame clones and leaves out a portion. In the table there are approximately 2.4 million clones, roughly 95% of which are singletons. The source material was naive CD4+ T cells sorted from blood. The sample's subset: CD45RA+ positively selected. This TCR was sampled from a man in his late teens or twenties in good health. V is TRBV18 and J is TRBJ1-1; D gene uncertain. The CDR3 DNA follows: TGTGCCAGCTCACCCGGACGTTTTATAAGCACTGAAGCTTTCTTT. Encoded protein: CASSPGRFISTEAFF. The full variable domain, rest sourced from reference TRBV18 and TRBJ1-1, is NAGVMQNPRHLVRRRGQEARLRCSPMKGHSHVYWYRQLPEEGLKFMVYLQKENIIDESGMPKERFSAEFPKEGPSILRIQQVVRGDSAAYFCASSPGRFISTEAFFGQGTRLTVV.